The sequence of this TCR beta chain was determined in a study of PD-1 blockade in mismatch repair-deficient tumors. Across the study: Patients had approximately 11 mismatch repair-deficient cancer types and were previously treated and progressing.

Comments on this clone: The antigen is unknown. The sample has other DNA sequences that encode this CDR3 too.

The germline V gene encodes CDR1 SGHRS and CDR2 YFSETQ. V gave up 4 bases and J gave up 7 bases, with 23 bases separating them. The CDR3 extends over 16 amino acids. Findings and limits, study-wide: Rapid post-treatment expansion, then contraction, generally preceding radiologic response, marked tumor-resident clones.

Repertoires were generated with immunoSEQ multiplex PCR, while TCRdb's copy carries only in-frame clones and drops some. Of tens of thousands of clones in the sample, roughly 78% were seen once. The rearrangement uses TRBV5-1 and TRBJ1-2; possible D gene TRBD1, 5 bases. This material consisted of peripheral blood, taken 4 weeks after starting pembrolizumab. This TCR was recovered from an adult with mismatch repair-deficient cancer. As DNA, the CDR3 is TGCGCCAGCAGCCCCCAATCCACAGGACCCTTAGGTGGCTACACCTTC. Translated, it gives CASSPQSTGPLGGYTF.